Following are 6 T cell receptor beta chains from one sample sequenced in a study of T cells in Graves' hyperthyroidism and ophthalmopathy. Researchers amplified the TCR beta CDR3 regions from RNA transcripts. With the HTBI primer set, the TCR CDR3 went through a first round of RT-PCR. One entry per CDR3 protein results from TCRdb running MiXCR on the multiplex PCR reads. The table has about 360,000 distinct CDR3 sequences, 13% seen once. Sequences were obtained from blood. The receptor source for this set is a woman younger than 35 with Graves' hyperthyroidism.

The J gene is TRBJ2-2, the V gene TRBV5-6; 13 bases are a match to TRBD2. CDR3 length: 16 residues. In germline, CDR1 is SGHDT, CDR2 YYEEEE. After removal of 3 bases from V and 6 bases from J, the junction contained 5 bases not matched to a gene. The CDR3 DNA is TGTGCCAGCAGCTCGGGACTAGCGGGATCCCCCGGGGAGCTGTTTTTT. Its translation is CASSSGLAGSPGELFF. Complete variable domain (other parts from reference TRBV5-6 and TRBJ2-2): DAGVTQSPTHLIKTRGQQVTLRCSPKSGHDTVSWYQQALGQGPQFIFQYYEEEERQRGNFPDRFSGHQFPNYSSELNVNALLLGDSALYLCASSSGLAGSPGELFFGEGSRLTVL.

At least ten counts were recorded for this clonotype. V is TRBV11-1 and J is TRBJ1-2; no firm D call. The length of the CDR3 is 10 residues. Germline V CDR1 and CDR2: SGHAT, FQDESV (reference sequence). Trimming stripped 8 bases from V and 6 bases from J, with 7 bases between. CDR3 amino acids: CASGLDGYTF. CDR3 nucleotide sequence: TGTGCCAGCGGACTGGATGGCTACACCTTC.

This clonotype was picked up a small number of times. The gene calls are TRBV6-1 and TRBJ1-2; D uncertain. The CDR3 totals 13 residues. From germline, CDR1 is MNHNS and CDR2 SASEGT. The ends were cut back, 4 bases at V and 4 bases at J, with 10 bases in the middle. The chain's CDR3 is CASSAEGSYGYTF. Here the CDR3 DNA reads TGTGCCAGCAGTGCAGAAGGATCCTATGGCTACACCTTC.

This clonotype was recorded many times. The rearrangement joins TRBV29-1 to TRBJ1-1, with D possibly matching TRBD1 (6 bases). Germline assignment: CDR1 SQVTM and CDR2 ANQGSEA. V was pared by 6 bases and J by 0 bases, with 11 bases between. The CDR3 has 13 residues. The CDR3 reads CSVSDSLNTEAFF. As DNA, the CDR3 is TGCAGCGTCTCGGACAGTTTGAACACTGAAGCTTTCTTT.

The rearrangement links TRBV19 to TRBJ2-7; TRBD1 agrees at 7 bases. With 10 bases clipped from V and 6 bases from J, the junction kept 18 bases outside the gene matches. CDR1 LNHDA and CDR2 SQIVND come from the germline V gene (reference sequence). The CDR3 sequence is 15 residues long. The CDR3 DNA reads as TGTGCCACAGGCCTTAGGACAGGTATGGCTGGCGAGCAGTACTTC. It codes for CATGLRTGMAGEQYF.

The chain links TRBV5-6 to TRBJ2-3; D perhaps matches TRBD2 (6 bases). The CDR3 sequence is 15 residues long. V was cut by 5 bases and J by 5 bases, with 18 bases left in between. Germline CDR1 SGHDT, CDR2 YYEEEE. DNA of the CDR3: TGTGCCAGCAGGTCCGGGACTCCGAAGGGAGATACGCAGTATTTT. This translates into CASRSGTPKGDTQYF.